What follows is one T cell receptor (beta chain) and its context. The clone's antigen remains unknown. TCRdb shows the sequencer as Illumina HiSeq 2000. 5'RACE template switching, by which a universal primer site and unique molecular identifiers were added, was used to make TCR beta cDNA libraries. cDNA synthesis was primed from the TCR beta constant segment and was followed by two successive PCR amplification steps. On the authors' methods: MIGEC handled demultiplexing of the reads and grouping by UMI, while MiTCR was used to assemble and quantify clonotypes. To remove erroneous sequences, TCR cDNA sequences were retained only when supported by two or more reads. The tcR package was used for downstream repertoire analysis, with clonotypes matched between fractions based on CDR3 nucleotide sequence plus V segment. Antigen specificity was annotated against VDJdb with VDJmatch, allowing one amino acid substitution in CDR3. Each CDR3 protein sequence appears as one entry after TCRdb reprocessed the reads, and no DNA is included. Here the V and J calls rest on TCRdb's processing, not on the authors' analysis. This sample's table carries about 550,000 distinct CDR3 sequences. Around 4% of the sample is held by the ten biggest clonotypes.

The sample originates from a study of T cells expressing NK-cell markers (dated by TCRdb to about 2020). Looking at the study overall: TCR beta-chain repertoires were profiled in sorted CD3+CD56+NKG2C+, CD3+CD56+NKG2C- and CD3+CD56-NKG2C+ T-cell subsets from about 8 donors. Illumina HiSeq 2000/2500, MiSeq or NextSeq was used to sequence libraries as 2 x 150 bp reads. Seven of the eight sequenced donors were HCMV-seropositive and one was HCMV-seronegative. The eight sequenced donors were randomly selected healthy volunteers, three men and five women. The paper as a whole reports these results and caveats: Whether the expanded NKG2C-expressing T cell clones were specific for HCMV antigens remained unclear. Those dominant clonotypes were again the most abundant among CD3+CD56-NKG2C+ cells in several donors, at about 25-60.1%. In a handful of donors, the dominant CD3+CD56+NKG2C+ clonotypes were among the top 10 CD8+ clonotypes and accounted for roughly 1.0-8% of CD8+ T cells.

According to the germline V gene, CDR1 reads SGHRS and CDR2 reads YFSETQ. The CDR3 numbers 18 residues from cysteine through phenylalanine. No DNA was logged. To determine HCMV serostatus, a commercial ELISA kit was used to detect HCMV-specific IgG in serum. Ficoll density gradient centrifugation was used to isolate peripheral blood mononuclear cells from blood. The sequence joins TRBV5-1 to TRBJ2-1; as DNA is missing, the TRBD2 call by TCRdb cannot be tested. Sequenced input: blood T cells: a sorted CD56 or NKG2C T cell subset, CD4+ or CD8+ T cells, or bulk PBMC T cells (not recorded which). This receptor was taken from a man aged 18-30 years in good health. Donor details come from another sample of the same person, matched by shared clones. The CDR3 protein sequence reads: CASSLVVGTSGSRGEQFF.